Listed below are T cell receptor beta chains from one sample, sequenced in a study of vaccination effects on CD4 cells after COVID-19. For these receptors, no antigen is known. Some clones are missing from TCRdb's copy, which holds only in-frame ones; the method was immunoSEQ multiplex PCR. The table lists 42,000 or so clones, approximately 70% of them singletons. The sequencing used CD4+ T cells from PBMCs cultured without peptide, collected after COVID-19 vaccination. These receptors were taken from a human donor who received a COVID-19 vaccine. Both conserved end residues are part of each CDR3. D genes are given only for firm matches. Where a row states a size, it is once, few, many or the class of an expanded clone; other rows omit it.

CASSLGGLHTDTQYF,TGTGCCAGCAGCTTAGGGGGACTCCACACAGATACGCAGTATTTT,TRBV11-3,NA,NA,TRBJ2-3
CASSWGGINTEAFF,TGTGCCAGCAGCTGGGGAGGAATAAACACTGAAGCTTTCTTT,TRBV7-9,NA,NA,TRBJ1-1
CASSQDGRVGNEQFF,TGCGCCAGCAGCCAAGATGGCAGGGTAGGCAATGAGCAGTTCTTC,TRBV4-1,few,NA,TRBJ2-1
CATAVLLGETQYF,TGTGCCACCGCAGTTCTCCTGGGAGAGACCCAGTACTTC,TRBV24-1,NA,NA,TRBJ2-5
CASSLWGGQAGEAFF,TGTGCCAGCAGCCTGTGGGGGGGCCAAGCCGGTGAAGCTTTCTTT,TRBV11-2,NA,NA,TRBJ1-1
CASSRVGDLETQYF,TGTGCCAGCTCCCGAGTGGGGGACCTAGAGACCCAGTACTTC,TRBV11-2,once,NA,TRBJ2-5
CASSFSSGAGDTQYF,TGCGCCAGCAGCTTTTCCAGCGGGGCGGGGGATACGCAGTATTTT,TRBV5-1,NA,TRBD2,TRBJ2-3
CASSRAGGANYGYTF,TGTGCCAGTAGTAGGGCGGGGGGAGCGAACTATGGCTACACCTTC,TRBV19,few,NA,TRBJ1-2
CASSAAGTGQYEQYF,TGTGCCAGCAGCGCGGCCGGGACAGGACAATACGAGCAGTACTTC,TRBV7-6,NA,TRBD1,TRBJ2-7
CASSLVGASSSYNEQFF,TGTGCCAGCAGCTTGGTCGGAGCGTCAAGCTCCTACAATGAGCAGTTCTTC,TRBV5-6,NA,NA,TRBJ2-1
CASSRGAGITDTQYF,TGTGCCAGCAGTCGAGGAGCGGGGATCACAGATACGCAGTATTTT,TRBV6-5,NA,TRBD2,TRBJ2-3
CASSDSLVREGLYEQYF,TGTGCCAGCAGTGATTCTTTGGTGCGGGAGGGCCTTTACGAGCAGTACTTC,TRBV2,NA,TRBD2,TRBJ2-7
CAWGYDSNQPQHF,TGTGCCTGGGGATACGATAGCAATCAGCCCCAGCATTTT,TRBV30,NA,NA,TRBJ1-5
CASSERSAGANVLTF,TGTGCCAGCAGTGAACGATCAGCTGGGGCCAACGTCCTGACTTTC,TRBV6-1,NA,NA,TRBJ2-6
CASSQVLGSVVNADTQYF,TGCGCCAGCAGCCAAGTCTTGGGTTCGGTGGTCAACGCAGATACGCAGTATTTT,TRBV4-1,NA,NA,TRBJ2-3
CASSLQGGNSPLHF,TGTGCCAGCAGCTTACAGGGCGGGAATTCACCCCTCCACTTT,TRBV5-6,NA,NA,TRBJ1-6
CASSLGVGQYF,TGTGCCAGCAGTTTGGGGGTCGGGCAGTACTTC,TRBV12-3/TRBV12-4,NA,NA,TRBJ2-7
CASSGTGGNWRQYF,TGTGCCAGCAGCGGGACGGGGGGGAATTGGAGGCAGTACTTC,TRBV2,NA,TRBD2,TRBJ2-7
CASSQVDRRRATNEKLFF,TGTGCCAGCAGCCAAGTTGATAGACGTCGTGCAACTAATGAAAAACTGTTTTTT,TRBV3-1/TRBV3-2,NA,NA,TRBJ1-4
CASSPPRDGSYEQYF,TGTGCCAGTAGTCCCCCCCGGGACGGCTCCTACGAGCAGTACTTC,TRBV19,NA,NA,TRBJ2-7
CASNNRNTEAFF,TGTGCCAGCAACAACAGGAACACTGAAGCTTTCTTT,TRBV6-5,NA,NA,TRBJ1-1
CASSLVIGTTEAFF,TGTGCCAGCAGCTTAGTAATTGGTACCACTGAAGCTTTCTTT,TRBV7-9,NA,NA,TRBJ1-1
CASSLPGAYEQYF,TGCGCCAGCAGCTTGCCCGGGGCCTACGAGCAGTACTTC,TRBV5-1,NA,NA,TRBJ2-7
CASRRLAGGVSDTQYF,TGTGCCAGCAGAAGACTAGCGGGAGGCGTTTCAGATACGCAGTATTTT,TRBV27,NA,TRBD2,TRBJ2-3
CASWTGDRLNEQFF,TGTGCCAGCTGGACAGGGGACAGACTCAATGAGCAGTTCTTC,TRBV6-5,NA,TRBD1,TRBJ2-1
CASSLNRQRGGSGELFF,TGCGCCAGCAGCCTTAATCGACAGCGGGGGGGCTCCGGGGAGCTGTTTTTT,TRBV4-1,NA,TRBD2,TRBJ2-2
CASSPPTGSSYEQYF,TGTGCCAGCAGCCCCCCGACAGGGAGCTCCTACGAGCAGTACTTC,TRBV5-6,NA,TRBD1,TRBJ2-7
CASSPRTGQPLHF,TGTGCCAGCAGCCCTAGGACAGGCCAGCCCCTCCACTTT,TRBV12-3/TRBV12-4,NA,TRBD1,TRBJ1-6
CASSLDGTYEQYF,TGTGCCAGTAGTCTGGACGGAACCTACGAGCAGTACTTC,TRBV19,NA,NA,TRBJ2-7
CASSPTRTGTGSSPLHF,TGTGCCAGCAGCCCCACACGAACCGGGACAGGTAGTTCACCCCTCCACTTT,TRBV3-1/TRBV3-2,few,TRBD1,TRBJ1-6
CASSYLTHSSTDTQYF,TGTGCCAGCAGTTACCTGACTCATAGTAGCACAGATACGCAGTATTTT,TRBV6-2/TRBV6-3,NA,NA,TRBJ2-3